Following are 18 T cell receptor beta chains from one sample sequenced in a study of T cells of healthy individuals. MiXCR, applied by TCRdb to the 5' RACE reads, yields one record per CDR3 protein. The sample yields approximately 100,000 distinct CDR3 sequences, 17% seen once. The origin of the receptors is a human donor in good health.

The genes are TRBV7-2 and TRBJ2-1; D might be TRBD2 (5 bases). The CDR3 spans 12 residues. V shed 2 bases and J shed 9 bases, with 8 bases lying between them. Germline V gene lookup returns CDR1 SGHTA and CDR2 FQGNSA. The CDR3 is CASSLRGSEQFF. For the CDR3, the DNA is TGTGCCAGCAGCTTACGGGGATCTGAGCAGTTCTTC.

This clonotype was counted between two and nine times. In nucleotides, the CDR3 is TGTGCCAGCCAGTGGGGACTAAATGAGCAGTTCTTC. It encodes CASQWGLNEQFF. The chain joins TRBV6-1 to TRBJ2-1; 7 bases align to TRBD2. CDR1 and CDR2 from the germline V gene are MNHNS and SASEGT. The CDR3 extends over 12 amino acids. V shed 8 bases and J 7 bases; nucleotides not matched to a gene: 5.

The chain uses TRBV7-3 and TRBJ2-7, with 8 bases identical to TRBD2. This CDR3 contains 13 residues. V trimming: 1 base; J trimming: 6 bases; junction bases outside the gene matches: 2. Germline V CDR1 and CDR2: SGHTA, FQGTGA. CDR3 bases: TGTGCCAGCAGCTTAAGTGGGACTAGCGAGCAGTACTTC. The encoded protein is CASSLSGTSEQYF.

The rearrangement joins TRBV6-2 or TRBV6-3 to TRBJ1-2, with D possibly TRBD1 on 5 matching bases. V lost 0 bases and J 6 bases, leaving 8 bases between the germline ends. The CDR3 is 13 amino acids. Germline V gene lookup returns CDR1 MNHEY and CDR2 SVGEGT. In DNA form, the CDR3 reads TGTGCCAGCAGTTACTCGACAGAGGATGGCTACACCTTC. Translated, it gives CASSYSTEDGYTF.

The CDR3 is CASSSRTGGGPGELFF. The CDR3 DNA reads TGTGCCAGCAGCTCCCGGACTGGCGGGGGACCCGGGGAGCTGTTTTTT. The chain links TRBV6-2 or TRBV6-3 to TRBJ2-2; 7 bases line up with TRBD2. V shed 6 bases and J 6 bases; nucleotides not matched to a gene: 13. The CDR3 consists of 16 residues. Germline CDR1 MNHEY, CDR2 SVGEGT.

This clonotype was seen only a few times. The chain carries TRBV7-9 and TRBJ2-5; weak D call: TRBD1 (6 bases). Germline assignment: CDR1 SEHNR and CDR2 FQNEAQ (reference sequence). This CDR3 has 14 residues. V was pared by 5 bases and J by 5 bases, with 15 bases between. CDR3 DNA sequence: TGTGCCAGCAGCCCCCGGACAGCTAGGGAGACCCAGTACTTC. Its protein product is CASSPRTARETQYF.

This clonotype was detected many times. CDR3 amino acids: CASSQDDTGNTEAFF. The CDR3 bases are TGCGCCAGCAGCCAAGATGACACCGGAAACACTGAAGCTTTCTTT. This chain uses TRBV4-3 with TRBJ1-1; no clear D. V was shortened by 0 bases and J by 2 bases, with 10 bases between the two germline ends. Per the germline V gene, CDR1 is LGHNA and CDR2 is YSLEER. The CDR3 covers 15 residues.

In this sample, this clonotype turned up a few times. The V and J genes are TRBV9 and TRBJ2-7; 11 bases line up with TRBD2. Germline lookup yields CDR1 SGDLS and CDR2 YYNGEE. V dropped 2 bases and J dropped 2; count of bases not matched to a gene: 3. The CDR3 contains 15 residues. This chain's CDR3 is CASSVGLADTYEQYF. As DNA, the CDR3 is TGTGCCAGCAGCGTGGGACTAGCGGATACCTACGAGCAGTACTTC.

In its sample, this clonotype was seen once. The rearrangement uses TRBV7-2 and TRBJ1-2, with 7 positions matching TRBD1. Per the germline V gene, CDR1 is SGHTA and CDR2 is FQGNSA. V was clipped by 4 bases and J by 5 bases; unmatched bases: 7. The CDR3 runs to 14 residues. In nucleotides, the CDR3 is TGTGCCAGCAGCTACGGGACAGCAACTTATGGCTACACCTTC. As protein: CASSYGTATYGYTF.

This chain joins TRBV6-5 and TRBJ2-1; D may be TRBD1 (6 bases). The CDR3 is 15 residues long. V lost 4 bases and J 7 bases, leaving 17 bases between the germline ends. The germline CDR1 and CDR2 sequences are MNHEY and SVGAGI. CDR3 in amino acids: CASSLGHGMFNEQFF. In nucleotides, the CDR3 is TGTGCCAGCAGTTTGGGACATGGCATGTTTAATGAGCAGTTCTTC.

There are many counts of this clonotype. The V gene is TRBV29-1, the J gene TRBJ1-2; 8 nucleotides agree with TRBD1. CDR3 length equals 15 residues. Trimming cost V 4 bases and J 6 bases; bases outside gene matches: 13. The germline gives CDR1 SQVTM, CDR2 ANQGSEA. In DNA form, the CDR3 reads TGCAGCGTTGGGGGACAGGAGGGCCTACTCGATGGCTACACCTTC. Amino acid sequence: CSVGGQEGLLDGYTF.

This clonotype has ten or more counts. This chain joins TRBV28 and TRBJ2-5, with D perhaps being TRBD1 or TRBD2 (5 bases each). The V end was cut by 7 bases, the J end by 4 bases, with 10 bases between. CDR3 length: 12 amino acids. Germline V gene sequence: CDR1 MDHEN, CDR2 SYDVKM. CDR3 amino acids: CASNSGTETQYF. The CDR3 DNA follows: TGTGCCAGCAATTCAGGGACAGAGACCCAGTACTTC.

This clonotype was recorded at least ten times. The chain joins TRBV4-3 to TRBJ1-2, with D maybe TRBD1 (5 bases). Trimming removed 0 bases at V and 6 bases at J, with 14 bases between. The CDR3 runs to 15 residues. Germline loops: CDR1 LGHNA, CDR2 YSLEER. The CDR3 reads CASSQDPGDLHGYTF. The CDR3 DNA reads TGCGCCAGCAGCCAAGATCCTGGGGACCTCCATGGCTACACCTTC.

This clonotype is classed as large. V and J are TRBV28 and TRBJ2-3; 9 nucleotides line up with TRBD2. Trimming at V came to 6 bases and at J to 6 bases, leaving 4 bases not matched to a gene. CDR3 size: 13 residues. Germline V gives CDR1 MDHEN, CDR2 SYDVKM. CDR3 protein: CASRTGLADTQYF. The CDR3 coding sequence is TGTGCCAGCAGAACTGGACTAGCGGATACGCAGTATTTT.

This clonotype appeared a few times. In DNA, the CDR3 is TGTGCCAGCAGTTTATGGCGGGGCTGGAATCAGCCCCAGCATTTT. Amino acid sequence: CASSLWRGWNQPQHF. The chain recombines TRBV28 with TRBJ1-5, with a weak D call TRBD1 (5 bases). The CDR3 covers 15 residues. Trimming pared 0 bases from V and 4 bases from J, leaving 10 bases between. Germline lookup yields CDR1 MDHEN and CDR2 SYDVKM.

This clonotype was picked up many times. J is TRBJ2-1 and V is TRBV29-1; D might be TRBD2 (5 bases). The germline gives CDR1 SQVTM, CDR2 ANQGSEA. The V end lost 6 bases, the J end lost 0 bases, and 9 bases lay between the germline ends. The CDR3 is 13 amino acids. The CDR3: CSVRATSYNEQFF. The CDR3 coding sequence is TGCAGCGTGCGGGCTACCTCCTACAATGAGCAGTTCTTC.

This clonotype was detected ten times or more. The chain joins TRBV12-3 or TRBV12-4 to TRBJ1-2; D is uncertain. V was pared by 7 bases and J by 0 bases, with 18 bases between. CDR3 size: 16 residues. The CDR3 protein is CASIENRGLANYGYTF. CDR3 sequence (DNA): TGTGCCAGCATTGAGAATCGGGGTCTAGCTAACTATGGCTACACCTTC.

The V and J genes are TRBV5-1 and TRBJ2-2; possibly TRBD1 for D (6 bases). Germline loops: CDR1 SGHRS, CDR2 YFSETQ. The ends were cut back, 2 bases at V and 7 bases at J, with 15 bases in the middle. The CDR3 covers 15 residues. The CDR3 DNA follows: TGCGCCAGCAGCTTCGGACAGATAAGGATCGGGGAGCTGTTTTTT. It codes for CASSFGQIRIGELFF.